This is a list of T cell receptor beta chains from one sample in a study of Tregs in tolerant kidney transplant recipients. Assay used: immunoSEQ multiplex PCR; TCRdb lists only in-frame clones, some missing. The profile shows around 230,000 clones, approximately 84% of them singletons. Sequencing was performed on CD4+ T cells from blood. Receptor source: a human donor in good health. Each CDR3 is given with its conserved first and last residue. Fields, in order: clone size, J gene, D gene, V gene, CDR3 length, CDR3 protein, CDR3 DNA. A D gene is named only where the DNA matches it firmly. Clone size, where shown, is once, few, many, or a class for clones that have expanded.

size: NA; J: TRBJ2-4; D: TRBD2; V: TRBV11-2; length: 15; CDR3: CASSSHGGGVNIQYF; DNA: TGTGCCAGCAGCTCCCACGGGGGGGGAGTAAACATTCAGTACTTC
size: NA; J: TRBJ1-2; D: TRBD1; V: TRBV6-6; length: 15; CDR3: CASSYFSTGDYGYTF; DNA: TGTGCCAGCAGTTACTTCTCAACAGGGGACTATGGCTACACCTTC
size: NA; J: TRBJ1-3; D: TRBD1; V: TRBV7-9; length: 14; CDR3: CASSRQGERNTIYF; DNA: TGTGCCAGCAGCCGACAGGGGGAAAGAAACACCATATATTTT
size: NA; J: TRBJ2-7; D: NA; V: TRBV2; length: 14; CDR3: CASSVGRGPYEQYF; DNA: TGTGCCAGCAGTGTTGGCAGGGGTCCCTACGAGCAGTACTTC
size: NA; J: TRBJ1-3; D: NA; V: TRBV7-2; length: 13; CDR3: CASSPRSGNTIYF; DNA: TGTGCCAGCAGCCCCCGCTCTGGAAACACCATATATTTT
size: NA; J: TRBJ1-2; D: TRBD1; V: TRBV15; length: 14; CDR3: CATSLPDRGSGYTF; DNA: TGTGCCACGAGTCTTCCTGACAGGGGATCTGGCTACACCTTC
size: NA; J: TRBJ1-3; D: TRBD1; V: TRBV6-5; length: 15; CDR3: CASSFDRGAWDTIYF; DNA: TGTGCCAGCAGCTTCGACAGGGGTGCTTGGGACACCATATATTTT
size: NA; J: TRBJ1-1; D: TRBD1; V: TRBV5-1; length: 14; CDR3: CASSVGTANTEAFF; DNA: TGCGCCAGCAGCGTGGGGACAGCTAACACTGAAGCTTTCTTT
size: NA; J: TRBJ1-3; D: NA; V: TRBV19; length: 12; CDR3: CASSISGNTIYF; DNA: TGTGCCAGTAGTATCTCTGGAAACACCATATATTTT
size: NA; J: TRBJ2-5; D: NA; V: TRBV5-6; length: 15; CDR3: CASSLMLASGETQYF; DNA: TGTGCCAGCAGCTTGATGCTAGCGTCAGGAGAGACCCAGTACTTC
size: once; J: TRBJ2-7; D: TRBD2; V: TRBV5-1; length: 17; CDR3: CASSPGLAGGAAYEQYF; DNA: TGCGCCAGCAGCCCAGGACTAGCGGGGGGGGCAGCCTACGAGCAGTACTTC
size: NA; J: TRBJ2-5; D: NA; V: TRBV13; length: 13; CDR3: CASSPPMLETQYF; DNA: TGTGCCAGCAGCCCCCCCATGCTCGAGACCCAGTACTTC
size: NA; J: TRBJ1-3; D: NA; V: TRBV7-9; length: 16; CDR3: CASSIEGHRSGNTIYF; DNA: TGTGCCAGCAGCATCGAAGGACACCGCTCTGGAAACACCATATATTTT
size: NA; J: TRBJ2-5; D: NA; V: TRBV5-1; length: 14; CDR3: CASSLGQSEETQYF; DNA: TGCGCCAGCAGCTTGGGACAGTCCGAAGAGACCCAGTACTTC
size: NA; J: TRBJ2-5; D: NA; V: TRBV7-9; length: 15; CDR3: CASSLGGYLQETQYF; DNA: TGTGCCAGCAGCTTAGGTGGCTACCTCCAAGAGACCCAGTACTTC
size: once; J: TRBJ1-1; D: NA; V: TRBV5-4; length: 15; CDR3: CASSFSQGLNTEAFF; DNA: TGTGCCAGCAGCTTTTCACAGGGTCTGAACACTGAAGCTTTCTTT
size: NA; J: TRBJ1-1; D: NA; V: TRBV6-5; length: 13; CDR3: CASLYRVNTEAFF; DNA: TGTGCCAGCCTATACCGGGTGAACACTGAAGCTTTCTTT
size: NA; J: TRBJ2-3; D: NA; V: TRBV11-2; length: 15; CDR3: CASSLRLAGGDTQYF; DNA: TGTGCCAGCAGCTTAAGGCTAGCAGGTGGAGATACGCAGTATTTT
size: few; J: TRBJ1-4; D: NA; V: TRBV19; length: 12; CDR3: CASSRPNEKLFF; DNA: TGTGCCAGTAGTAGGCCCAATGAAAAACTGTTTTTT
size: few; J: TRBJ2-7; D: NA; V: TRBV6-5; length: 16; CDR3: CASSYPSGGTSYEQYF; DNA: TGTGCCAGCAGTTACCCGTCCGGGGGGACAAGCTACGAGCAGTACTTC
size: NA; J: TRBJ2-1; D: NA; V: TRBV7-9; length: 12; CDR3: CASSLQYNEQFF; DNA: TGTGCCAGCAGCTTGCAGTACAATGAGCAGTTCTTC
size: NA; J: TRBJ1-4; D: TRBD1; V: TRBV18; length: 18; CDR3: CASSPPGGTALPGEKLFF; DNA: TGTGCCAGCTCACCACCCGGAGGGACAGCCCTGCCCGGTGAAAAACTGTTTTTT
size: NA; J: TRBJ1-1; D: NA; V: TRBV5-1; length: 14; CDR3: CASSADSLNTEAFF; DNA: TGCGCCAGCAGCGCGGACAGTCTGAACACTGAAGCTTTCTTT
size: NA; J: TRBJ2-7; D: TRBD1; V: TRBV4-1; length: 17; CDR3: CASSQAGTGTGLYEQYF; DNA: TGCGCCAGCAGCCAAGCGGGGACCGGGACAGGACTCTACGAGCAGTACTTC
size: NA; J: TRBJ1-4; D: TRBD1; V: TRBV4-1; length: 15; CDR3: CASSLTDRGDEKLFF; DNA: TGCGCCAGCAGCCTGACTGACAGGGGTGACGAAAAACTGTTTTTT
size: NA; J: TRBJ2-2; D: NA; V: TRBV7-6; length: 13; CDR3: CASSPRVIGELFF; DNA: TGTGCCAGCAGCCCCAGGGTAATCGGGGAGCTGTTTTTT
size: NA; J: TRBJ2-5; D: TRBD1; V: TRBV19; length: 14; CDR3: CATRTGEGRGTQYF; DNA: TGTGCCACTCGGACAGGGGAGGGTAGAGGGACCCAGTACTTC
size: few; J: TRBJ2-2; D: NA; V: TRBV9; length: 14; CDR3: CASSSRRGTGELFF; DNA: TGTGCCAGCAGCTCCCGACGGGGCACCGGGGAGCTGTTTTTT
size: NA; J: TRBJ2-7; D: TRBD2; V: TRBV18; length: 13; CDR3: CASSPQGRDEQYF; DNA: TGTGCCAGCTCACCACAGGGGAGGGACGAGCAGTACTTC
size: few; J: TRBJ2-2; D: TRBD2; V: TRBV9; length: 14; CDR3: CASTSGRAPGELFF; DNA: TGTGCCAGCACTAGCGGGAGGGCCCCCGGGGAGCTGTTTTTT
size: NA; J: TRBJ1-5; D: NA; V: TRBV7-9; length: 12; CDR3: CASSLGTQPQHF; DNA: TGTGCCAGCAGCTTAGGGACACAGCCCCAGCATTTT
size: NA; J: TRBJ2-1; D: NA; V: TRBV19; length: 16; CDR3: CASSMIRGGVYNEQFF; DNA: TGTGCCAGTAGTATGATTAGAGGGGGGGTATACAATGAGCAGTTCTTC
size: NA; J: TRBJ2-7; D: NA; V: TRBV6-5; length: 14; CDR3: CASTLTGSSYEQYF; DNA: TGTGCCAGCACTCTTACAGGGAGCTCCTACGAGCAGTACTTC
size: NA; J: TRBJ2-7; D: NA; V: TRBV2; length: 15; CDR3: CASSDEPTGSYEQYF; DNA: TGTGCCAGCAGTGACGAACCAACGGGTTCCTACGAGCAGTACTTC
size: few; J: TRBJ2-7; D: NA; V: TRBV6-4; length: 14; CDR3: CASSLHLDGYEQYF; DNA: TGTGCCAGCAGTCTCCACCTGGACGGCTACGAGCAGTACTTC
size: NA; J: TRBJ1-4; D: TRBD1; V: TRBV7-2; length: 15; CDR3: CASSPIPGQIEKLFF; DNA: TGTGCCAGCAGCCCTATCCCGGGACAGATAGAAAAACTGTTTTTT
size: NA; J: TRBJ2-7; D: NA; V: TRBV30; length: 11; CDR3: CAWSVGGEQYF; DNA: TGTGCCTGGAGTGTAGGGGGCGAGCAGTACTTC
size: few; J: TRBJ1-3; D: NA; V: TRBV13; length: 15; CDR3: CASSKLRLSGNTIYF; DNA: TGTGCCAGCTCAAAGCTCAGGCTCTCTGGAAACACCATATATTTT
size: NA; J: TRBJ2-5; D: NA; V: TRBV7-8; length: 15; CDR3: CASSWALKGPKTQYF; DNA: TGTGCCAGCAGCTGGGCCCTAAAGGGACCCAAGACCCAGTACTTC
size: NA; J: TRBJ2-5; D: NA; V: TRBV25-1; length: 17; CDR3: CASSDRQGGGGGETQYF; DNA: TGTGCCAGCAGTGATCGTCAAGGTGGCGGGGGCGGAGAGACCCAGTACTTC
size: NA; J: TRBJ1-1; D: NA; V: TRBV6-1; length: 13; CDR3: CASSEMVNTEAFF; DNA: TGTGCCAGCAGTGAAATGGTGAACACTGAAGCTTTCTTT